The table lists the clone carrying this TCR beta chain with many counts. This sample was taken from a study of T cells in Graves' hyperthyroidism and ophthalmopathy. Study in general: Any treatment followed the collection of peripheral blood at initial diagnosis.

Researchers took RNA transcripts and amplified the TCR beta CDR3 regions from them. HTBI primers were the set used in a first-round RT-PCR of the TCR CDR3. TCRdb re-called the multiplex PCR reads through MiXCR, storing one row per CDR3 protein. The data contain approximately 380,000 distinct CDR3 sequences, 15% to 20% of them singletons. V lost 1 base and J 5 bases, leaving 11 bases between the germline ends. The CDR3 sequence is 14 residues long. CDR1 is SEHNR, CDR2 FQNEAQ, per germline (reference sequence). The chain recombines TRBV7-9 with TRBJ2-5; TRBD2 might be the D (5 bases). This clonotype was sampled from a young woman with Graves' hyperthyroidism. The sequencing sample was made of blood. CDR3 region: CASSLERARETQYF. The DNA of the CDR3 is TGTGCCAGCAGCTTAGAGAGGGCGAGGGAGACCCAGTACTTC.